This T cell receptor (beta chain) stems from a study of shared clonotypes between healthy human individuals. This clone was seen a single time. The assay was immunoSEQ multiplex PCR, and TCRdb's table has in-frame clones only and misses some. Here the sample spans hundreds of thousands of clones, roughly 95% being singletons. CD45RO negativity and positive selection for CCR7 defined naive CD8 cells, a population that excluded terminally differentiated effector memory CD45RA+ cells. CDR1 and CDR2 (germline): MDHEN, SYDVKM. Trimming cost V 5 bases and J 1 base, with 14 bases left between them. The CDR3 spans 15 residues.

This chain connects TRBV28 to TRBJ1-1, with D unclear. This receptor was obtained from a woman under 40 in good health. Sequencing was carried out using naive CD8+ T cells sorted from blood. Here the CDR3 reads CASSHWAESNTEAFF. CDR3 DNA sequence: TGTGCCAGCAGTCATTGGGCAGAATCGAACACTGAAGCTTTCTTT.